The TCR beta chain under discussion was sequenced for a study of cytomegalovirus exposure and HLA in healthy donors. Study-level points and caveats: Being indistinguishable, some V segments were excluded, TRBV6-2 and TRBV6-3 among them. The authors later linked a missense DCLRE1C variant to TCR beta V- and J-gene trimming.

The CDR3 spans 16 residues. The germline gives CDR1 SEHNR, CDR2 FQNEAQ (reference sequence). Vbeta (60) and Jbeta (13) primers were used in the PCR. Sequenced by immunoSEQ multiplex PCR; TCRdb stores in-frame clones only, minus some. The data contain approximately 150,000 clones, 70% to 80% of them singletons. Concerning this clone itself: The antigen is undetermined. The junction shows a germline mismatch at one end, possibly a read error.

At the time of sampling, donors were nominally healthy, though unrecorded immune exposures were likely. J is TRBJ2-1 and V is TRBV7-9, with TRBD2 matching over 9 bases. The sequenced sample was PBMCs. This sequence was found in a man aged 40-49 years in good health and CMV-seronegative. CDR3 nucleotide sequence: TGTTCCAGCAGCTTAATTAGCGGGAGATCCGTCAATGAGCAGTTCTTC. Amino acid sequence: CSSSLISGRSVNEQFF.